This T cell receptor (beta chain) originates from a study of OX40 agonist ivuxolimab in advanced cancers. In the study overall: Ivuxolimab was a fully human IgG2 agonistic monoclonal antibody targeting the costimulatory receptor OX40 (CD134). In the dose-escalation cohort, 65% to 85% of patients were male, and the mean age was approximately 60 years with a range of about 20 to 80. Partial responses were achieved by three dose-escalation patients, of whom one had hepatocellular carcinoma and two had cutaneous melanoma. Of the 50 to 55 dose-escalation patients, hepatocellular carcinoma was present in around 19, melanoma in approximately 15, renal cell carcinoma in 9 and head and neck cancer in 9. The paper reports the monotherapy dose-escalation portion (N = 52 patients) of the phase I ivuxolimab trial. Intravenous ivuxolimab was administered to patients every 2 weeks at six dose levels: 0.01, 0.1, 0.3, 1.5, 3 and 10 mg/kg. The point of sequencing TCRbeta in the periphery was to test whether ivuxolimab changed TCR sequence diversity and drove clonal T-cell expansion. Prior anti-PD-1, anti-PD-L1 or anti-CTLA-4 therapy was permitted, and checkpoint inhibitors had been received by roughly 42% of dose-escalation patients.

Genomic DNA was extracted from sorted cells for sequencing of the TCRbeta CDR3 region. The immunoSEQ Assay was used to sequence the TCRbeta CDR3 regions. TCRdb stores this immuneACCESS table with in-frame sequences only. Part of the clones is absent; in the studies checked, under half of the shortfall reflects unresolved V genes, and no reason is known for the rest. This sample is represented by about 83,000 clones; 75% to 95% of them were singletons. The top ten clonotypes cover 0.43% of the sample. Patients with a history of autoimmune disease or receiving systemic immunosuppression were excluded from the trial. Peripheral blood for TCR sequencing was collected from all dose cohorts at baseline, on cycle 4 day 1, and on cycle 7 day 1. Samples came from an open-label, multicenter, first-in-human phase I dose-escalation trial of ivuxolimab. Adults with locally advanced or metastatic head and neck squamous cell, hepatocellular, melanoma or renal cell carcinoma were enrolled in the trial. Before TCR sequencing, CD4+ and CD8+ T cells were separately sorted from peripheral blood.

Notes on this clone: It has no known antigen specificity. No much larger clone is present one base from it, and per-base qualities are unavailable.

Beyond this particular receptor, the publication reports: At doses of 0.1 to 3.0 mg/kg, clonal expansion of both CD4+ and CD8+ T cells in blood was seen between baseline and week 6. The antigen specificity of the peripheral T cells that underwent clonal expansion was not determined. After ivuxolimab, more expanded clones were found on average in CD8+ T cells than in CD4+ T cells. In the 0.1-3.0 mg/kg groups, partial responders had among the lowest normalized peripheral clonal expansion, particularly in CD8+ T cells. Low levels of normalized T-cell clonal expansion were also shown by some nonresponding patients.

Taken from the germline V gene, the CDR1 and CDR2 loops are SQVTM and ANQGSEA. Between the V and J ends, shortened by 7 bases and 7 bases respectively, the junction contains 18 bases. The CDR3 measures 13 amino acids from cysteine to phenylalanine. Only the CDR3 region is kept as DNA, spanning 39 bases read in frame from base 1. The source of this sequence is an adult with an advanced solid tumor such as melanoma, head and neck, liver or kidney cancer. Specimen: CD4+ or CD8+ T cells sorted from blood, collected in a trial of the OX40 agonist ivuxolimab. The sequence is built from TRBV29-1 and TRBJ2-3, and the D gene may be TRBD2, 5 bases matching. The DNA sequence is TGCAGCGCTGCCCTTTTCTCGGGGAATACGCAGTATTTT. Its coded protein is CSAALFSGNTQYF.